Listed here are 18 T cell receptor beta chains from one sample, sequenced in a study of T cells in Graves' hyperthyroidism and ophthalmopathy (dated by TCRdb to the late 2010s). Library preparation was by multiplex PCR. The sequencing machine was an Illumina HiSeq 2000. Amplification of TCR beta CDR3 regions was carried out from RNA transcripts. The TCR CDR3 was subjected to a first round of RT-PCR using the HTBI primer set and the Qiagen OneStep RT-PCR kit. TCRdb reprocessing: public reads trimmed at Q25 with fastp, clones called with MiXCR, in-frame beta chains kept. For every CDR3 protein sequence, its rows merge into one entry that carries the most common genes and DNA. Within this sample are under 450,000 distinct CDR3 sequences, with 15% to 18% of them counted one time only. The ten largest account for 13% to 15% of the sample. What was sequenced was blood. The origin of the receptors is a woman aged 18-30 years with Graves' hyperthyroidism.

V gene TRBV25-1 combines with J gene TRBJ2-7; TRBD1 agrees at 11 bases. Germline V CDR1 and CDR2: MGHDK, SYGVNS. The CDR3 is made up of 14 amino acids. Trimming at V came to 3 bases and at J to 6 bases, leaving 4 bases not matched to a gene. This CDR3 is CASSDWTGGSEQYF. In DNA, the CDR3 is TGTGCCAGCAGTGACTGGACAGGGGGCTCCGAGCAGTACTTC.

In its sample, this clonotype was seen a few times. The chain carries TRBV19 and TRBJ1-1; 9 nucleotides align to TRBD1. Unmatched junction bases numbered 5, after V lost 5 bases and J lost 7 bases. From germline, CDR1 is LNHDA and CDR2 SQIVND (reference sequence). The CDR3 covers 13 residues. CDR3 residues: CASSYRGQDEAFF. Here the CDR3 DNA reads TGTGCCAGTAGTTACAGGGGGCAGGATGAAGCTTTCTTT.

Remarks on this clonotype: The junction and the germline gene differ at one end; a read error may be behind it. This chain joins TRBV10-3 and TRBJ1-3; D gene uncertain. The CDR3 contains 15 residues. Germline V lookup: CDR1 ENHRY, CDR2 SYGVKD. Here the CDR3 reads CASSYPPAPGNTIYF. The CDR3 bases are TGTGCCAGCAGTTACCCCCCCGCGCCTGGAAACACCATATATTTT.

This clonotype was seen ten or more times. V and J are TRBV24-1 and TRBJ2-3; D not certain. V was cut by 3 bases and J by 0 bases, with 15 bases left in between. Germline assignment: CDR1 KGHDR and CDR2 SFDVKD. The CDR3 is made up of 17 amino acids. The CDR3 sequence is CATSDRTGRKSTDTQYF. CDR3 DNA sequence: TGTGCCACCAGTGATCGTACCGGACGGAAGAGCACAGATACGCAGTATTTT.

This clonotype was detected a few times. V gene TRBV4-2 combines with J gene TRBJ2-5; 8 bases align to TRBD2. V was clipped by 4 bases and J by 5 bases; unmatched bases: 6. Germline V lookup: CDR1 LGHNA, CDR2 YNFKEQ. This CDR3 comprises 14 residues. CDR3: CASSLKRGKETQYF. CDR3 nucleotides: TGTGCCAGCAGCCTCAAGCGGGGGAAGGAGACCCAGTACTTC.

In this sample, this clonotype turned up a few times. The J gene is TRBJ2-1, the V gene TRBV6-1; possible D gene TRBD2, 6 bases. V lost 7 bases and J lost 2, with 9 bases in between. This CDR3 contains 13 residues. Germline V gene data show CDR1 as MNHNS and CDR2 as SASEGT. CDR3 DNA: TGTGCCAGCACTCGGGGGACCTACAATGAGCAGTTCTTC. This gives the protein CASTRGTYNEQFF.

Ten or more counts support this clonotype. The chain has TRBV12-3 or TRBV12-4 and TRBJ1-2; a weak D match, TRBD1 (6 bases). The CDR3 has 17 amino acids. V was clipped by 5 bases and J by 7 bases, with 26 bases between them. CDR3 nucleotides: TGTGCCAGCAGTACTACTCGGGGGCCGTATTTATCGAGTGGCTACACCTTC. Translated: CASSTTRGPYLSSGYTF.

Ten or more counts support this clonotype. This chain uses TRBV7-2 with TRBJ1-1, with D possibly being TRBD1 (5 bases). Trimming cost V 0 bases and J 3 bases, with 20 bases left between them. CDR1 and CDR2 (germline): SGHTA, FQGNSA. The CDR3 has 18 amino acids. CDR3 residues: CASSLAGIRARGDTEAFF. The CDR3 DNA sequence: TGTGCCAGCAGCTTAGCAGGAATCCGGGCCCGGGGGGACACTGAAGCTTTCTTT.

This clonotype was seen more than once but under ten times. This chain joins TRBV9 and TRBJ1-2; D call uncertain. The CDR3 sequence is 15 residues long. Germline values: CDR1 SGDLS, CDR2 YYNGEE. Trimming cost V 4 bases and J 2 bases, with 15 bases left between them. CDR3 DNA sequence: TGTGCCAGCAGCACGACGGGGATGGGGAACTATGGCTACACCTTC. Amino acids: CASSTTGMGNYGYTF.

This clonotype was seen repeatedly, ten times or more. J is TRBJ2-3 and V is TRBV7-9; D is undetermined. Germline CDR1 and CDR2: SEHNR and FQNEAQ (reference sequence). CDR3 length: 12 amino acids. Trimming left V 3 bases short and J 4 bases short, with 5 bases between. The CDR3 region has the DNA TGTGCCAGCAGCTTGGACGCAGATACGCAGTATTTT. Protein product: CASSLDADTQYF.

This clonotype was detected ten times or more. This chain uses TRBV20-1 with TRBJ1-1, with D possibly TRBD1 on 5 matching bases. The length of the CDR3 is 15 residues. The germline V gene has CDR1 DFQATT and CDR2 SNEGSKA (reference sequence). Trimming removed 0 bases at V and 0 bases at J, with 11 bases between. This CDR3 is CSARDLGTVNTEAFF. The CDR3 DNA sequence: TGCAGTGCTAGAGATCTGGGGACGGTGAACACTGAAGCTTTCTTT.

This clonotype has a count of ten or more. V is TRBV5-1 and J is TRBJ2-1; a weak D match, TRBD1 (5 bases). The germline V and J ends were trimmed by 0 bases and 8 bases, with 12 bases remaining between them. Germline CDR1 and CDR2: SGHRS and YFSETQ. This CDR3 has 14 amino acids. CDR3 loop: CASSLGRGNDEQFF. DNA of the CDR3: TGCGCCAGCAGCTTGGGTAGGGGCAATGATGAGCAGTTCTTC.

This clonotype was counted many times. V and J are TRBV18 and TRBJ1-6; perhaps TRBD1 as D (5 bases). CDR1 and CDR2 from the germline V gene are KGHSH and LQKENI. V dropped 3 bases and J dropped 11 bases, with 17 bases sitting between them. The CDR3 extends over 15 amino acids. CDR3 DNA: TGTGCCAGCTCACCCCAGGCGACCCAAGGGGCACCCCTCCACTTT. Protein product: CASSPQATQGAPLHF.

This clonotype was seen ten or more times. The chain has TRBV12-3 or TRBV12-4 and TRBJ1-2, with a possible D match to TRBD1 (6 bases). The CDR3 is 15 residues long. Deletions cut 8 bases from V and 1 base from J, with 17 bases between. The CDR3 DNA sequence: TGTGCCAGCTCGAATCGTGGGGGGCATAACTATGGCTACACCTTC. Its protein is CASSNRGGHNYGYTF.

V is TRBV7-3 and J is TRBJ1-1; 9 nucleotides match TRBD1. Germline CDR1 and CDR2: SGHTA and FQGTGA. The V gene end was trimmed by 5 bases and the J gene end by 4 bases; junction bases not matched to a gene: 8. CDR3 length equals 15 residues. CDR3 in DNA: TGTGCCAGCAGCCAACTGACAGGGGGAGTCACTGAAGCTTTCTTT. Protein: CASSQLTGGVTEAFF.

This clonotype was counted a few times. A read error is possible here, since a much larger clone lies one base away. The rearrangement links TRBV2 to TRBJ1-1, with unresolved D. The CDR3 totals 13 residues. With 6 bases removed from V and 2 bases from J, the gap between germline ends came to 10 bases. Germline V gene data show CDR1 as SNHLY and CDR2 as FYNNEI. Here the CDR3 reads CASRFDKNTEAFF. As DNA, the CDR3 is TGTGCCAGCAGATTTGACAAAAACACTGAAGCTTTCTTT.

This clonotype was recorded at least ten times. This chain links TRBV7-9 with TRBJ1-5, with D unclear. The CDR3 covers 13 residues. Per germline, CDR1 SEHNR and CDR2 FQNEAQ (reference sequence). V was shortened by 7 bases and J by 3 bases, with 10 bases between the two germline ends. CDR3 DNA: TGTGCCAGCATGCGGGGAGACAATCAGCCCCAGCATTTT. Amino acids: CASMRGDNQPQHF.

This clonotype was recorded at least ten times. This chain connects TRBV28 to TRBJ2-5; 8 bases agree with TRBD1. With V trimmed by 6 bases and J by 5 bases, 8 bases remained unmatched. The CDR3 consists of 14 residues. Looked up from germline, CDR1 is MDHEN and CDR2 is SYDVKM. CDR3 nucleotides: TGTGCCAGCAGCCCCGACAGGGGAGAGGAGACCCAGTACTTC. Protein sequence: CASSPDRGEETQYF. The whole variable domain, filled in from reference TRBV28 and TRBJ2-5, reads DVKVTQSSRYLVKRTGEKVFLECVQDMDHENMFWYRQDPGLGLRLIYFSYDVKMKEKGDIPEGYSVSREKKERFSLILESASTNQTSMYLCASSPDRGEETQYFGPGTRLLVL.